These T cell receptor beta chains were read from a single sample in a study of beta chain features in type 1 diabetes. Assay used: immunoSEQ multiplex PCR; TCRdb lists only in-frame clones, some missing. The sample includes about 160,000 clones, 7.5% to 9.5% seen only once; the top ten take about 0.5%. The sequenced material came from central memory CD4+ T cells from blood. Receptors were obtained from a woman under 30 with type 1 diabetes. The CDR3 runs from the conserved cysteine through the conserved F or W. A D gene is named only where the DNA matches it firmly. Not every row has a clone size; where given, it reads once, few, many or a size class.

clone_size: -
v_call: TRBV7-9
d_call: TRBD1
j_call: TRBJ1-4
cdr3_length: 14
cdr3_aa: CASSRQGANEKLFF
cdr3_nt: TGTGCCAGCAGCAGACAGGGGGCTAATGAAAAACTGTTTTTT

clone_size: -
v_call: TRBV15
d_call: -
j_call: TRBJ1-4
cdr3_length: 15
cdr3_aa: CATSRERVANEKLFF
cdr3_nt: TGTGCCACCAGCAGAGAGAGGGTGGCTAATGAAAAACTGTTTTTT

clone_size: few
v_call: TRBV5-1
d_call: -
j_call: TRBJ2-2
cdr3_length: 15
cdr3_aa: CASSLDGSDTGELFF
cdr3_nt: TGCGCCAGCAGCTTGGATGGCAGCGACACCGGGGAGCTGTTTTTT

clone_size: few
v_call: TRBV28
d_call: -
j_call: TRBJ1-1
cdr3_length: 12
cdr3_aa: CASRQTNTEAFF
cdr3_nt: TGTGCCAGCAGACAGACGAACACTGAAGCTTTCTTT

clone_size: many
v_call: TRBV5-1
d_call: TRBD2
j_call: TRBJ2-3
cdr3_length: 16
cdr3_aa: CASSSGAGAASDTQYF
cdr3_nt: TGCGCCAGCAGCTCGGGAGCGGGAGCGGCGTCAGATACGCAGTATTTT

clone_size: few
v_call: TRBV13
d_call: -
j_call: TRBJ1-1
cdr3_length: 13
cdr3_aa: CASSRQRNTEAFF
cdr3_nt: TGTGCCAGCAGCCGACAGAGGAACACTGAAGCTTTCTTT

clone_size: few
v_call: TRBV10-3
d_call: TRBD1
j_call: TRBJ2-7
cdr3_length: 14
cdr3_aa: CAISAGDRGYEQYF
cdr3_nt: TGTGCCATCAGCGCGGGGGACAGGGGCTACGAGCAGTACTTC

clone_size: few
v_call: TRBV14
d_call: -
j_call: TRBJ1-3
cdr3_length: 13
cdr3_aa: CASNGGVGDTIYF
cdr3_nt: TGTGCCAGCAACGGCGGGGTTGGAGACACCATATATTTT

clone_size: -
v_call: TRBV4-3
d_call: -
j_call: TRBJ2-7
cdr3_length: 14
cdr3_aa: CASSPTVTSYEQYF
cdr3_nt: TGCGCCAGCAGCCCGACAGTCACCTCCTACGAGCAGTACTTC

clone_size: few
v_call: TRBV7-2
d_call: -
j_call: TRBJ2-5
cdr3_length: 13
cdr3_aa: CASSWTAGETQYF
cdr3_nt: TGTGCCAGCAGCTGGACGGCGGGCGAGACCCAGTACTTC

clone_size: few
v_call: TRBV29-1
d_call: -
j_call: TRBJ1-1
cdr3_length: 12
cdr3_aa: CSVDPGNTEAFF
cdr3_nt: TGCAGCGTTGACCCGGGGAACACTGAAGCTTTCTTT

clone_size: -
v_call: TRBV9
d_call: -
j_call: TRBJ2-3
cdr3_length: 13
cdr3_aa: CASSVEAESTQYF
cdr3_nt: TGTGCCAGCAGCGTAGAAGCCGAGAGTACGCAGTATTTT

clone_size: -
v_call: TRBV6-6
d_call: TRBD1
j_call: TRBJ1-4
cdr3_length: 13
cdr3_aa: CASRGQGNEKLFF
cdr3_nt: TGTGCCAGCCGAGGACAGGGGAATGAAAAACTGTTTTTT

clone_size: few
v_call: TRBV7-8
d_call: -
j_call: TRBJ1-1
cdr3_length: 16
cdr3_aa: CASSLRTGQMNTEAFF
cdr3_nt: TGTGCCAGCAGCTTAAGGACTGGGCAGATGAACACTGAAGCTTTCTTT

clone_size: many
v_call: TRBV19
d_call: TRBD1
j_call: TRBJ1-5
cdr3_length: 13
cdr3_aa: CASTDRNNQPQHF
cdr3_nt: TGTGCCAGTACGGACAGGAACAATCAGCCCCAGCATTTT

clone_size: -
v_call: TRBV6-5
d_call: TRBD1
j_call: TRBJ1-2
cdr3_length: 12
cdr3_aa: CASSRGPLGYTF
cdr3_nt: TGTGCCAGTAGCAGGGGGCCACTGGGCTACACCTTC

clone_size: -
v_call: TRBV19
d_call: -
j_call: TRBJ2-5
cdr3_length: 15
cdr3_aa: CASKDHRARQETQYF
cdr3_nt: TGTGCCAGTAAAGACCACAGGGCTAGACAAGAGACCCAGTACTTC

clone_size: few
v_call: TRBV19
d_call: -
j_call: TRBJ1-1
cdr3_length: 14
cdr3_aa: CASSMRTTNTEAFF
cdr3_nt: TGTGCCAGTAGTATGCGGACAACGAACACTGAAGCTTTCTTT

clone_size: few
v_call: TRBV5-1
d_call: -
j_call: TRBJ2-5
cdr3_length: 12
cdr3_aa: CASSQSQETQYF
cdr3_nt: TGCGCCAGCAGCCAATCACAAGAGACCCAGTACTTC

clone_size: few
v_call: TRBV5-1
d_call: -
j_call: TRBJ2-5
cdr3_length: 14
cdr3_aa: CASSFQGAQETQYF
cdr3_nt: TGCGCCAGCAGCTTCCAGGGCGCCCAAGAGACCCAGTACTTC

clone_size: few
v_call: TRBV25-1
d_call: TRBD2
j_call: TRBJ2-5
cdr3_length: 17
cdr3_aa: CASSDHLAGGHQETQYF
cdr3_nt: TGTGCCAGCAGTGATCATTTAGCGGGGGGCCACCAGGAGACCCAGTACTTC

clone_size: -
v_call: TRBV6-5
d_call: TRBD1
j_call: TRBJ2-7
cdr3_length: 14
cdr3_aa: CAATSRDSSYEQYF
cdr3_nt: TGTGCCGCGACCTCCCGGGACAGCTCCTACGAGCAGTACTTC

clone_size: few
v_call: TRBV4-3
d_call: -
j_call: TRBJ1-1
cdr3_length: 14
cdr3_aa: CASSLTGWYTEAFF
cdr3_nt: TGCGCCAGCAGCCTGACAGGCTGGTACACTGAAGCTTTCTTT

clone_size: -
v_call: TRBV6-6
d_call: -
j_call: TRBJ2-3
cdr3_length: 14
cdr3_aa: CASSPEFPPYTQYF
cdr3_nt: TGTGCCAGCAGTCCCGAGTTCCCACCTTATACGCAGTATTTT

clone_size: few
v_call: TRBV6-5
d_call: -
j_call: TRBJ2-5
cdr3_length: 15
cdr3_aa: CASRETAGSTLSQYF
cdr3_nt: TGTGCCAGCAGGGAAACGGCTGGGTCGACATTATCTCAGTACTTC

clone_size: many
v_call: TRBV29-1
d_call: -
j_call: TRBJ2-7
cdr3_length: 15
cdr3_aa: CSVEGVSGQPYEQYF
cdr3_nt: TGCAGCGTTGAAGGGGTATCGGGACAACCTTACGAGCAGTACTTC

clone_size: few
v_call: TRBV4-3
d_call: TRBD2
j_call: TRBJ2-5
cdr3_length: 17
cdr3_aa: CASSQDPQRGGRETQYF
cdr3_nt: TGCGCCAGCAGCCAAGATCCCCAGCGGGGGGGCCGGGAGACCCAGTACTTC

clone_size: -
v_call: TRBV27
d_call: -
j_call: TRBJ2-5
cdr3_length: 15
cdr3_aa: CASSWSRGWGETQYF
cdr3_nt: TGTGCCAGCAGTTGGTCTAGGGGATGGGGAGAGACCCAGTACTTC

clone_size: few
v_call: TRBV18
d_call: -
j_call: TRBJ2-7
cdr3_length: 14
cdr3_aa: CASSGQGGSYEQYF
cdr3_nt: TGTGCCAGCTCAGGGCAGGGGGGCTCCTACGAGCAGTACTTC

clone_size: few
v_call: TRBV28
d_call: TRBD2
j_call: TRBJ2-5
cdr3_length: 16
cdr3_aa: CASSSSAASGKETQYF
cdr3_nt: TGTGCCAGCAGTTCGTCGGCGGCTAGCGGCAAAGAGACCCAGTACTTC

clone_size: few
v_call: TRBV11-3
d_call: TRBD2
j_call: TRBJ2-5
cdr3_length: 13
cdr3_aa: CASNSGRGETQYF
cdr3_nt: TGTGCCAGCAACAGCGGGAGGGGAGAGACCCAGTACTTC

clone_size: few
v_call: TRBV30
d_call: -
j_call: TRBJ2-7
cdr3_length: 13
cdr3_aa: CAWKVSGNYEQYF
cdr3_nt: TGTGCCTGGAAGGTTAGCGGTAACTACGAGCAGTACTTC

clone_size: -
v_call: TRBV30
d_call: -
j_call: TRBJ1-5
cdr3_length: 13
cdr3_aa: CAWSVGGHQPQHF
cdr3_nt: TGTGCCTGGAGTGTGGGGGGGCATCAGCCCCAGCATTTT

clone_size: few
v_call: TRBV5-1
d_call: TRBD1
j_call: TRBJ1-4
cdr3_length: 16
cdr3_aa: CASPGDRGRLGEKLFF
cdr3_nt: TGCGCCAGCCCCGGGGACAGGGGGCGCTTGGGTGAAAAACTGTTTTTT

clone_size: -
v_call: TRBV11-3
d_call: -
j_call: TRBJ1-2
cdr3_length: 13
cdr3_aa: CAISTGINYGYTF
cdr3_nt: TGTGCCATCAGTACCGGGATTAACTATGGCTACACCTTC

clone_size: -
v_call: TRBV5-6
d_call: TRBD2
j_call: TRBJ2-4
cdr3_length: 14
cdr3_aa: CASSSWGGTVIQYF
cdr3_nt: TGTGCCAGCAGCTCATGGGGGGGGACGGTCATTCAGTACTTC

clone_size: -
v_call: TRBV7-2
d_call: TRBD1
j_call: TRBJ2-1
cdr3_length: 15
cdr3_aa: CASRERGGARNEQFF
cdr3_nt: TGTGCCAGCAGGGAGAGAGGGGGCGCGAGGAATGAGCAGTTCTTC

clone_size: few
v_call: TRBV19
d_call: -
j_call: TRBJ2-2
cdr3_length: 16
cdr3_aa: CASTPWGLPRPGELFF
cdr3_nt: TGTGCCAGTACCCCATGGGGACTCCCTCGCCCCGGGGAGCTGTTTTTT

clone_size: -
v_call: TRBV2
d_call: -
j_call: TRBJ2-7
cdr3_length: 13
cdr3_aa: CASRGGGPYEQYF
cdr3_nt: TGTGCCAGCAGGGGAGGGGGTCCCTACGAGCAGTACTTC

clone_size: -
v_call: TRBV9
d_call: -
j_call: TRBJ2-2
cdr3_length: 14
cdr3_aa: CASSVGGTAGELFF
cdr3_nt: TGTGCCAGCAGCGTAGGCGGGACGGCCGGGGAGCTGTTTTTT

clone_size: -
v_call: TRBV6-6
d_call: -
j_call: TRBJ1-5
cdr3_length: 15
cdr3_aa: CASSYDTLSNQPQHF
cdr3_nt: TGTGCCAGCAGTTACGACACTCTTAGCAATCAGCCCCAGCATTTT

clone_size: -
v_call: TRBV6-5
d_call: -
j_call: TRBJ1-1
cdr3_length: 11
cdr3_aa: CASRQYTEAFF
cdr3_nt: TGTGCCAGTCGACAATACACTGAAGCTTTCTTT

clone_size: -
v_call: TRBV14
d_call: -
j_call: TRBJ1-3
cdr3_length: 12
cdr3_aa: CASSQAWSTIYF
cdr3_nt: TGTGCCAGCAGCCAGGCTTGGAGCACCATATATTTT

clone_size: few
v_call: TRBV5-4
d_call: -
j_call: TRBJ1-1
cdr3_length: 15
cdr3_aa: CASSLLDQGPIEAFF
cdr3_nt: TGTGCCAGCAGCTTGTTAGATCAGGGGCCCATTGAAGCTTTCTTT

clone_size: -
v_call: TRBV5-1
d_call: -
j_call: TRBJ1-2
cdr3_length: 14
cdr3_aa: CASSSTQGNYGYTF
cdr3_nt: TGCGCCAGCAGCTCCACTCAGGGGAACTATGGCTACACCTTC

clone_size: -
v_call: TRBV28
d_call: TRBD1
j_call: TRBJ1-2
cdr3_length: 15
cdr3_aa: CASSPQDRGLRGYTF
cdr3_nt: TGTGCCAGCAGTCCCCAGGACAGGGGGCTTCGGGGCTACACCTTC

clone_size: few
v_call: TRBV5-4
d_call: TRBD1
j_call: TRBJ2-3
cdr3_length: 14
cdr3_aa: CASSRQGATDTQYF
cdr3_nt: TGTGCCAGCAGCCGACAGGGGGCTACAGATACGCAGTATTTT

clone_size: few
v_call: TRBV10-3
d_call: TRBD1
j_call: TRBJ1-1
cdr3_length: 14
cdr3_aa: CAISVGGGGTEAFF
cdr3_nt: TGTGCCATCAGTGTCGGAGGGGGCGGCACTGAAGCTTTCTTT

clone_size: few
v_call: TRBV7-3
d_call: -
j_call: TRBJ1-2
cdr3_length: 12
cdr3_aa: CASSLRVYGYTF
cdr3_nt: TGTGCCAGCAGCTTACGGGTCTATGGCTACACCTTC

clone_size: few
v_call: TRBV4-2
d_call: -
j_call: TRBJ2-3
cdr3_length: 14
cdr3_aa: CASSLEVEADTQYF
cdr3_nt: TGTGCCAGCAGCCTGGAGGTAGAGGCAGATACGCAGTATTTT

clone_size: -
v_call: TRBV29-1
d_call: -
j_call: TRBJ1-2
cdr3_length: 11
cdr3_aa: CSVDTGRPVTF
cdr3_nt: TGCAGCGTTGATACAGGCAGACCCGTCACCTTC

clone_size: -
v_call: TRBV29-1
d_call: TRBD1
j_call: TRBJ2-7
cdr3_length: 11
cdr3_aa: CSVGQAYEQYF
cdr3_nt: TGCAGCGTGGGACAGGCCTACGAGCAGTACTTC